This entry lists 20 T cell receptor beta chains sequenced from one sample in a study of OX40 agonist ivuxolimab in advanced cancers. The assay was immunoSEQ multiplex PCR, and TCRdb's table has in-frame clones only and misses some. The sample includes around 50,000 clones, under 85% of them seen just once. Specimen: CD4+ or CD8+ T cells sorted from blood, collected in a trial of the OX40 agonist ivuxolimab. Receptors originate from an adult with an advanced solid tumor such as melanoma, head and neck, liver or kidney cancer.

This clone has a single count. The V call is TRBV6-5, the J call TRBJ2-7, with 9 bases fitting TRBD1. This CDR3 has 11 residues. Germline lookup yields CDR1 MNHEY and CDR2 SVGAGI. With 9 bases clipped from V and 3 bases from J, the junction kept 0 bases outside the gene matches. CDR3 region: CARTGGYEQYF. The CDR3 nucleotides read TGTGCCAGGACAGGGGGCTACGAGCAGTACTTC.

The chain is built from TRBV4-1 and TRBJ1-2; TRBD1 matches at 8 bases. V lost 0 bases and J lost 7; bases outside the gene matches: 7. The V gene's germline CDR1 is MGHRA and CDR2 YSYEKL. The CDR3 sequence is 15 residues long. CDR3 DNA sequence: TGCGCCAGCAGCCAAGACGGACAGGGAGGGTTTGGCTACACCTTC. It is translated as CASSQDGQGGFGYTF.

The V and J genes are TRBV20-1 and TRBJ2-1; the D is unclear. Germline CDR1 is DFQATT and CDR2 is SNEGSKA (reference sequence). The ends were cut back, 1 base at V and 9 bases at J, with 7 bases in the middle. The CDR3 totals 11 residues. The CDR3 coding sequence is TGCAGTGCTAGAGGCGGCGGTGAGCAGTTCTTC. This gives the protein CSARGGGEQFF.

This CDR3 reads CASSQRLNTEAFF. The CDR3, as DNA: TGCGCCAGCAGCCAGCGACTGAACACTGAAGCTTTCTTT. This rearrangement joins TRBV4-1 to TRBJ1-1; D is ambiguous. Per germline, CDR1 MGHRA and CDR2 YSYEKL. The length of the CDR3 is 13 residues. Trimming pared 3 bases from V and 0 bases from J, leaving 5 bases between.

This chain joins TRBV10-2 and TRBJ2-1, with no clear D. CDR1 and CDR2 from the germline V gene are WSHSY and SAAADI. The CDR3 spans 14 residues. Deletions cut 3 bases from V and 4 bases from J, with 10 bases between. The DNA for the CDR3 is TGCGCCAGCAGTGATCGGAGCCCTTACAATGAGCAGTTCTTC. It is translated as CASSDRSPYNEQFF.

A single count supports this clone. The chain employs TRBV5-6 and TRBJ1-4, with a possible D match to TRBD1 (5 bases). CDR3 length: 14 amino acids. Germline CDR1 SGHDT, CDR2 YYEEEE. V shed 5 bases and J shed 7 bases, with 15 bases lying between them. CDR3: CASRSWGLREKLFF. In DNA form, the CDR3 reads TGTGCCAGCAGGAGTTGGGGACTGCGTGAAAAACTGTTTTTT.

This clone showed up just once. This rearrangement joins TRBV25-1 to TRBJ1-6; D call uncertain. Trimming took off 9 bases at V and 0 bases at J, with 9 bases between the two ends. The CDR3 length is 14 residues. Looked up from germline, CDR1 is MGHDK and CDR2 is SYGVNS. CDR3 amino acids: CASGHGSYNSPLHF. Written as DNA, the CDR3 is TGTGCCAGTGGCCACGGCTCCTATAATTCACCCCTCCACTTT.

CDR3 residues: CASSLRTATYGYTF. DNA of the CDR3: TGTGCCAGCAGCTTACGGACAGCCACTTATGGCTACACCTTC. V and J are TRBV5-8 and TRBJ1-2; tentative D call: TRBD1 (6 bases). Germline lookup yields CDR1 SGHTS and CDR2 YDEGEE. This CDR3 has 14 residues. V dropped 2 bases and J dropped 5 bases, with 13 bases sitting between them.

The chain uses TRBV7-8 and TRBJ1-1; TRBD1 agrees at 7 bases. The CDR3 totals 14 residues. V was clipped by 4 bases and J by 4 bases; unmatched bases: 6. Germline lookup yields CDR1 SGHVS and CDR2 FQNEAQ. The CDR3 here is CASSSITGATEAFF. CDR3 in DNA: TGTGCCAGCAGCTCCATTACAGGGGCCACTGAAGCTTTCTTT.

V and J are TRBV6-1 and TRBJ2-7; D not resolved. CDR1 MNHNS and CDR2 SASEGT come from the germline V gene. The CDR3 covers 15 residues. Trimming removed 6 bases at V and 3 bases at J, with 18 bases between. The CDR3 DNA sequence: TGTGCCAGCAGGGTCTCGACGAGCACAAACTACGAGCAGTACTTC. It codes for CASRVSTSTNYEQYF.

V is TRBV18 and J is TRBJ2-7; 8 bases are a match to TRBD2. The CDR3 loop spans 15 amino acids. The V and J ends lost 0 bases and 2 bases, in that order; junction bases with no gene match: 3. Germline CDR1 reads KGHSH; CDR2 reads LQKENI. The CDR3 loop reads CASSPPLGLAYEQYF. CDR3 nucleotide sequence: TGTGCCAGCTCACCACCTTTGGGACTAGCCTACGAGCAGTACTTC.

This chain joins TRBV10-3 and TRBJ1-5; TRBD1 matches 7 bases. The CDR3 totals 13 residues. The germline CDR1 and CDR2 sequences are ENHRY and SYGVKD. The ends lost 8 bases at V and 6 bases at J; junction bases unmatched: 7. CDR3 sequence (DNA): TGTGCCATCGGAGCCGCAGGGGGTCAGCCCCAGCATTTT. Encoded protein: CAIGAAGGQPQHF.

This chain joins TRBV6-1 and TRBJ1-5; the D gene is possibly TRBD1 (5 bases). The germline V and J ends were trimmed by 1 base and 3 bases, with 10 bases remaining between them. The V gene's germline CDR1 is MNHNS and CDR2 SASEGT. The CDR3 extends over 15 amino acids. CDR3 amino acids: CASSEGGYHNQPQHF. CDR3 DNA: TGTGCCAGCAGTGAAGGGGGCTACCACAATCAGCCCCAGCATTTT.

This chain uses TRBV11-2 with TRBJ2-3, with 10 bases matching TRBD2. The germline V gene has CDR1 SGHAT and CDR2 FQNNGV. V trimming: 0 bases; J trimming: 4 bases; junction bases outside the gene matches: 4. The CDR3 sequence is 16 residues long. The CDR3 protein is CASSLELAGVPDTQYF. DNA of the CDR3: TGTGCCAGCAGCTTAGAGCTAGCGGGAGTCCCAGATACGCAGTATTTT.

The V call is TRBV19, the J call TRBJ2-6; no reliable D call. The V end lost 7 bases, the J end lost 0 bases, and 7 bases lay between the germline ends. The germline gives CDR1 LNHDA, CDR2 SQIVND (reference sequence). This CDR3 spans 14 amino acids. DNA of the CDR3: TGTGCCAGTACCCCAGGCTCTGGGGCCAACGTCCTGACTTTC. It translates to CASTPGSGANVLTF.

The chain is built from TRBV15 and TRBJ2-6; D perhaps matches TRBD2 (6 bases). This CDR3 has 17 residues. Germline V gene lookup returns CDR1 LNHNV and CDR2 YYDKDF (reference sequence). Deletions cut 1 base from V and 0 bases from J, with 10 bases between. This CDR3 reads CATSRGRRGSGANVLTF. The CDR3 DNA sequence: TGTGCCACCAGCAGAGGACGGAGGGGCTCTGGGGCCAACGTCCTGACTTTC. The whole variable domain, remainder taken from reference TRBV15 and TRBJ2-6, is DAMVIQNPRYQVTQFGKPVTLSCSQTLNHNVMYWYQQKSSQAPKLLFHYYDKDFNNEADTPDNFQSRRPNTSFCFLDIRSPGLGDTAMYLCATSRGRRGSGANVLTFGAGSRLTVL.

This chain links TRBV9 with TRBJ2-7; 10 bases agree with TRBD2. The germline gives CDR1 SGDLS, CDR2 YYNGEE. J was trimmed by 1 base and V by 0 bases; bases with no gene match: 4. This CDR3 is built from 16 residues. CDR3 DNA: TGTGCCAGCAGCGTAGGAATTAGCGGGAGGTCCTACGAGCAGTACTTC. It codes for CASSVGISGRSYEQYF.

V is TRBV11-2 and J is TRBJ1-5; no definite D call. The V gene's germline CDR1 is SGHAT and CDR2 FQNNGV. V lost 0 bases, J lost 7 bases, and 7 bases lay in between. This CDR3 contains 13 residues. CDR3 coding DNA: TGTGCCAGCAGCTTAGACCAGGTACAGCCCCAGCATTTT. This translates into CASSLDQVQPQHF.

The sample holds a few counts of this clone. The J gene is TRBJ1-5, the V gene TRBV10-3; possibly TRBD1 for D (5 bases). The V end was cut by 8 bases, the J end by 0 bases, with 23 bases between. This CDR3 spans 18 amino acids. Germline V CDR1 and CDR2: ENHRY, SYGVKD. CDR3: CAIFYSKPFRVSNQPQHF. The CDR3 coding sequence is TGTGCCATCTTCTACTCTAAACCATTCAGGGTTAGCAATCAGCCCCAGCATTTT.

Worth noting for this clone: This sample also contains other DNA sequences that code for the same CDR3. The chain is built from TRBV6-1 and TRBJ1-2; 8 bases align to TRBD1. Germline V gene data show CDR1 as MNHNS and CDR2 as SASEGT. This CDR3 contains 19 residues. Trimming at V came to 0 bases and at J to 0 bases, leaving 12 bases not matched to a gene. The CDR3 reads CASSEAGRTGSRSNYGYTF. The CDR3 DNA follows: TGTGCCAGCAGTGAAGCAGGGAGGACAGGGAGCAGGTCTAACTATGGCTACACCTTC.